The sequence of this T cell receptor (beta chain) was determined in a study of long-term antiretroviral therapy in people with HIV. Whole-study context: The study's earliest collections predate the 2015 immediate-ART recommendation by about a decade. Whole-study results and caveats: Collection spanned 2004 to 2017; ART regimens may be less effective than current ones.

In the case of this clone: The target antigen is unknown.

Every one of the donors gave at least one pre-ART PBMC sample and at least two post-ART PBMC samples. Every sample had 1-10 million cryopreserved PBMC in it before DNA extraction. Assay version v3.0 of immunoSEQ was used, and it was run at survey level. Using immunoSEQ multiplex PCR, the repertoire was profiled, and TCRdb retains in-frame clones only, with some absent. The profile shows some 30,000 clones, 75% to 85% of them singletons. The receptor was derived from a young man with HIV. The sample here was unsorted PBMCs, taken about 3.5 years after starting antiretroviral therapy.

The CDR3 bases are TGCGCCAGCAGCTTGGGGGGCTATGGCTACACCTTC. Protein product: CASSLGGYGYTF. The J gene is TRBJ1-2, the V gene TRBV5-1; D is undetermined. Per the germline V gene, CDR1 is SGHRS and CDR2 is YFSETQ. This CDR3 contains 12 residues. With 0 bases removed from V and 4 bases from J, the gap between germline ends came to 4 bases.